These 27 T cell receptor beta chains were all obtained from the same sample, sequenced in a study of blood T cell repertoires in COVID-19. Some clones are missing from TCRdb's copy, which holds only in-frame ones; the method was immunoSEQ multiplex PCR. This sample yields 95,000 to 150,000 clones, of which approximately 88% are seen a single time; 7.5% to 8% belongs to the top ten. The sequencing input was peripheral blood. Every receptor here comes from a middle-aged man with acute or convalescent COVID-19.

The chain combines TRBV29-1 with TRBJ2-7; the D gene is possibly TRBD1 (6 bases). The CDR3 has 14 amino acids. The germline V gene has CDR1 SQVTM and CDR2 ANQGSEA. V shed 3 bases and J shed 3 bases, with 15 bases lying between them. The CDR3 nucleotides are TGCAGCGTTGAGGGGCCGGGACACAACTACGAGCAGTACTTC. Its translation: CSVEGPGHNYEQYF.

The chain carries TRBV6-5 and TRBJ2-3; D ambiguous. From germline, CDR1 is MNHEY and CDR2 SVGAGI. Trimming cost V 7 bases and J 0 bases, with 8 bases left between them. The CDR3 loop spans 13 amino acids. This CDR3 reads CASMGPSTDTQYF. Here the CDR3 DNA reads TGTGCCAGCATGGGCCCGAGCACAGATACGCAGTATTTT.

The CDR3 loop reads CASSLGGQSNTEAFF. The CDR3 nucleotides read TGTGCCAGCAGCTTAGGGGGGCAGTCGAACACTGAAGCTTTCTTT. The V gene is TRBV11-3, the J gene TRBJ1-1, with D possibly TRBD1 on 6 matching bases. The V gene's germline CDR1 is SGHNT and CDR2 YENEEA. This CDR3 region has 15 residues. The V and J ends lost 1 base and 1 base respectively, with 10 bases between them.

The rearrangement uses TRBV27 and TRBJ1-5; D uncertain. Deletions cut 2 bases from V and 2 bases from J, with 10 bases between. The CDR3 loop spans 15 amino acids. CDR1 is MNHEY, CDR2 SMNVEV, per germline (reference sequence). DNA of the CDR3: TGTGCCAGCAGTTTAAATAGTCGGGGCAATCAGCCCCAGCATTTT. Protein sequence: CASSLNSRGNQPQHF.

V and J are TRBV6-2 or TRBV6-3 and TRBJ2-3; 7 positions agree with TRBD2. Germline V gives CDR1 MNHEY, CDR2 SVGEGT. The length of the CDR3 is 16 residues. V shed 6 bases and J 4 bases; nucleotides not matched to a gene: 13. The CDR3 sequence: CASRPGSGRPSDTQYF. The DNA of the CDR3 is TGTGCCAGCAGGCCTGGTAGCGGGCGACCGTCAGATACGCAGTATTTT.

The chain links TRBV29-1 to TRBJ2-7, with D unclear. The CDR3 is 11 residues long. CDR1 is SQVTM, CDR2 ANQGSEA, per germline. Trimming removed 4 bases at V and 7 bases at J, with 11 bases between. The CDR3 loop is CSVAELREQYF. Here the CDR3 DNA reads TGCAGCGTTGCAGAACTGCGGGAGCAGTACTTC.

The rearrangement joins TRBV7-2 to TRBJ2-5; no clear D. This CDR3 has 12 amino acids. Trimming left V 2 bases short and J 3 bases short, with 4 bases between. The V gene's germline CDR1 is SGHTA and CDR2 FQGNSA. DNA for the CDR3: TGTGCCAGCAGCTTACAGGAAGAGACCCAGTACTTC. Protein: CASSLQEETQYF.

V and J are TRBV5-1 and TRBJ2-1, with TRBD2 identical over 8 bases. Germline V gene lookup returns CDR1 SGHRS and CDR2 YFSETQ. The CDR3 spans 17 residues. Trimming removed 2 bases from V and 8 bases from J; junction bases left unmatched: 15. In DNA, the CDR3 is TGCGCCAGCAGCTTAGGCCAGCGGGAGTTCGTCCTTCATGAGCAGTTCTTC. It translates to CASSLGQREFVLHEQFF.

The V call is TRBV11-3, the J call TRBJ2-1, with 14 bases fitting TRBD2. V lost 5 bases, J lost 0 bases, and 6 bases stayed unmatched. This CDR3 is 18 amino acids long. CDR1 is SGHNT and CDR2 is YENEEA in the germline V gene. This chain's CDR3 is CASSPGTSGSLSYNEQFF. The CDR3 DNA is TGTGCCAGCAGCCCGGGGACTAGCGGGAGCCTCTCCTACAATGAGCAGTTCTTC.

This sequence joins TRBV5-4 and TRBJ2-5; D gene uncertain. V lost 2 bases and J lost 5, with 16 bases in between. Germline CDR1 SGHNT, CDR2 YYREEE (reference sequence). The CDR3 is made up of 15 amino acids. DNA of the CDR3: TGTGCCAGCAGCTTTGGTATAGGTTGGGCGGAGACCCAGTACTTC. Its protein product is CASSFGIGWAETQYF.

This chain joins TRBV9 and TRBJ1-4; 7 bases are shared with TRBD1. CDR3 size: 14 residues. The V and J ends lost 1 base and 7 bases, in that order; junction bases with no gene match: 4. CDR1 SGDLS and CDR2 YYNGEE come from the germline V gene. The CDR3 coding sequence is TGTGCCAGCAGCGTAACAGGGGAGGCTGAAAAACTGTTTTTT. Protein sequence: CASSVTGEAEKLFF.

The chain couples TRBV27 to TRBJ1-6, with 10 bases identical to TRBD1. This CDR3 region has 17 residues. V dropped 4 bases and J dropped 7; count of bases not matched to a gene: 10. Germline values: CDR1 MNHEY, CDR2 SMNVEV (reference sequence). The CDR3 DNA reads as TGTGCCAGCAGTTCTTCTCCGGGACAGGGGAGGAATTCACCCCTCCACTTT. Protein product: CASSSSPGQGRNSPLHF.

This clone was found a few times. This chain joins TRBV13 and TRBJ2-7; D possibly corresponds to TRBD2 (5 bases). Germline V lookup: CDR1 PRHDT, CDR2 FYEKMQ (reference sequence). The CDR3 totals 13 residues. The V end lost 5 bases, the J end lost 0 bases, and 8 bases lay between the germline ends. This CDR3 is CASSRRDSYEQYF. The DNA of the CDR3 is TGTGCCAGCAGCCGCCGGGACTCCTACGAGCAGTACTTC.

This sequence joins TRBV1 and TRBJ2-3; the table's D call TRBD2 went unverified against the DNA. TRBV1 counts as a pseudogene. This CDR3 region has 17 residues. In DNA, the CDR3 is TGCACCAGCAGCCAAGGGACTAGCGGGGAGGGGTCAGATACGCAGTATTTT. Protein: CTSSQGTSGEGSDTQYF.

The CDR3 sequence: CAWSVYSSNTEAFF. CDR3 DNA sequence: TGTGCCTGGAGTGTTTACAGTTCTAACACTGAAGCTTTCTTT. The chain links TRBV30 to TRBJ1-1, with unresolved D. Per the germline V gene, CDR1 is GTSNPN and CDR2 is SVGIG (reference sequence). Trimming took off 0 bases at V and 2 bases at J, with 10 bases between the two ends. The CDR3 sequence is 14 residues long.

The V and J genes are TRBV3-1 (or the pseudogene TRBV3-2) and TRBJ1-3; no firm D call. Trimming took 1 base from V and 3 from J, leaving 7 bases between them. Germline V gives CDR1 LGHDT, CDR2 YNNKEL (reference sequence). This CDR3 has 14 amino acids. The CDR3 nucleotides are TGTGCCAGCAGCCAAGGGGCGGGTGGAAACACCATATATTTT. Protein sequence: CASSQGAGGNTIYF.

This rearrangement joins TRBV5-6 to TRBJ2-7; 8 nucleotides align to TRBD1. Germline CDR1 SGHDT, CDR2 YYEEEE. After removal of 1 base from V and 3 bases from J, the junction contained 6 bases not matched to a gene. This CDR3 is 15 amino acids long. Written as DNA, the CDR3 is TGTGCCAGCAGCTTGTTGACAGGGGATTTCTACGAGCAGTACTTC. Amino acids: CASSLLTGDFYEQYF.

The chain combines TRBV10-3 with TRBJ2-1, with D possibly TRBD2 on 6 matching bases. V was clipped by 7 bases and J by 4 bases, with 17 bases between them. The germline V gene encodes CDR1 ENHRY and CDR2 SYGVKD. This CDR3 has 15 amino acids. The CDR3 is CAIKGGGGAYNEQFF. For the CDR3, the DNA is TGTGCCATCAAGGGAGGCGGCGGGGCGTACAATGAGCAGTTCTTC.

This chain joins TRBV25-1 and TRBJ2-7, with D perhaps matching TRBD2 (5 bases). Germline loops: CDR1 MGHDK, CDR2 SYGVNS. Trimming removed 3 bases at V and 3 bases at J, with 21 bases between. The length of the CDR3 is 17 residues. CDR3 in amino acids: CASSDDRLAERLYEQYF. The CDR3 DNA reads as TGTGCCAGCAGTGATGATAGGTTGGCCGAGCGGCTCTACGAGCAGTACTTC.

The chain has TRBV29-1 and TRBJ2-3; D perhaps matches TRBD1 (5 bases). The CDR3 is 14 residues long. The V gene's germline CDR1 is SQVTM and CDR2 ANQGSEA. With 2 bases removed from V and 4 bases from J, the gap between germline ends came to 13 bases. This CDR3 reads CSVELRGKADTQYF. The CDR3 DNA reads as TGCAGCGTTGAACTTAGGGGTAAAGCAGATACGCAGTATTTT.

CDR3: CASSRQGLNQPQHF. The CDR3 region has the DNA TGCGCCAGCAGCCGACAAGGCCTCAATCAGCCCCAGCATTTT. The V call is TRBV4-1, the J call TRBJ1-5, with D unclear. This CDR3 contains 14 residues. Trimming shortened V by 4 bases and J by 3 bases, and 10 bases separated the two germline ends. The germline V gene has CDR1 MGHRA and CDR2 YSYEKL.

The V call is TRBV7-2, the J call TRBJ2-1, with 7 bases identical to TRBD2. Germline V gene lookup returns CDR1 SGHTA and CDR2 FQGNSA. The CDR3 length is 17 residues. V was pared by 5 bases and J by 7 bases, with 17 bases of the junction left unmatched. CDR3 sequence reads: CASSLPGSAGVRNEQFF. CDR3 nucleotide sequence: TGTGCCAGCAGCCTCCCTGGTTCCGCGGGAGTTAGGAATGAGCAGTTCTTC.

With respect to this clone: The sample carries other DNA sequences with the same CDR3. The V gene is TRBV7-2, the J gene TRBJ1-6, with TRBD1 matching 8 bases. CDR1 is SGHTA, CDR2 FQGNSA, per germline. The CDR3 has 15 residues. V lost 4 bases, J lost 4 bases, and 3 bases stayed unmatched. This CDR3 is CASSSGTGYNSPLHF. The CDR3 coding sequence is TGTGCCAGCAGCTCCGGGACAGGTTATAATTCACCCCTCCACTTT.

A note on this clone: Other DNA sequences within the sample encode an identical CDR3. The chain combines TRBV11-2 with TRBJ2-1; D not certain. V lost 0 bases and J lost 0, with 6 bases in between. The CDR3 has 15 amino acids. The germline gives CDR1 SGHAT, CDR2 FQNNGV. CDR3 sequence (DNA): TGTGCCAGCAGCTTAGAGCGGAGCTCCTACAATGAGCAGTTCTTC. Amino acids: CASSLERSSYNEQFF.

The rearrangement joins TRBV20-1 to TRBJ2-1; D ambiguous. Germline V gene data show CDR1 as DFQATT and CDR2 as SNEGSKA (reference sequence). V was trimmed by 5 bases and J by 13 bases, leaving 15 bases between them. This CDR3 spans 11 amino acids. The CDR3 reads CSASWLGDQFF. CDR3 sequence (DNA): TGCAGTGCTTCCTGGCTTGGAGATCAGTTCTTC.

The chain is built from TRBV4-1 and TRBJ1-3; 7 bases line up with TRBD1. After removal of 2 bases from V and 4 bases from J, the junction contained 8 bases not matched to a gene. This CDR3 spans 16 amino acids. Germline CDR1 is MGHRA and CDR2 is YSYEKL. CDR3 loop: CASSQQTTGSGNTIYF. CDR3 DNA: TGCGCCAGCAGCCAACAAACGACAGGGTCCGGAAACACCATATATTTT.

Notes on this clone: Other DNA sequences from this sample encode an identical CDR3 as well. The V gene is TRBV18, the J gene TRBJ2-7; possible D gene TRBD2, 6 bases. Trimming shortened V by 1 base and J by 2 bases, and 12 bases separated the two germline ends. Germline V gives CDR1 KGHSH, CDR2 LQKENI. The CDR3 is 15 residues long. The chain's CDR3 is CASSPQRGGTYEQYF. The DNA for the CDR3 is TGTGCCAGCTCACCACAACGCGGAGGGACCTACGAGCAGTACTTC.